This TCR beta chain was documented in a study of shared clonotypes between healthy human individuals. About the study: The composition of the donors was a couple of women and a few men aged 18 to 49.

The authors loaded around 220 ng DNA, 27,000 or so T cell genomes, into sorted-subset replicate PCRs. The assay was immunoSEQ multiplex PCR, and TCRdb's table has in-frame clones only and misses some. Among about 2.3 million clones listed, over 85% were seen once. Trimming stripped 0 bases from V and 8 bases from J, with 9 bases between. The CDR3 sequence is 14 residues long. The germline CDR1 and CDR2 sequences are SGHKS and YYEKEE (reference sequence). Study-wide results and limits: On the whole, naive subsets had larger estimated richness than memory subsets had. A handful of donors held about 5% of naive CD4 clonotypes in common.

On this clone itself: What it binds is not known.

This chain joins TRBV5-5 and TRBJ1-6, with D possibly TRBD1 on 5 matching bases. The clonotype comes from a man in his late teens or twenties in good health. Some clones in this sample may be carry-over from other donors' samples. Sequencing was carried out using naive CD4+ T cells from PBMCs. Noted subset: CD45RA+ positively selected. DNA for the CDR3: TGTGCCAGCAGCTTGGCGGGAGGGGATTCACCCCTCCACTTT. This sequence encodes CASSLAGGDSPLHF.